This entry describes one TCR beta chain. Its antigen is still unknown. Coverage ceases 3 residues before the CDR3 finishes, and the germline J gene fills in the end. The entry originates in a study of T cells in women clearing cervical HPV infection. About the study: Donors had HPV16-related CIN3 or worse; 2 had invasive cancer.

The V gene's germline CDR1 is SGHRS and CDR2 YFSETQ. The CDR3 has 16 amino acids. V was pared by 0 bases and J by 0 bases, with 10 bases between. Broader study findings: Richness differences could reflect unmeasured T-cell content per sample.

Libraries were prepared by immunoSEQ multiplex PCR; TCRdb keeps only in-frame clonotypes and omits some of them. The ten top clones account for roughly 3%, within a sample of tens of thousands of clones. All donors had a single incident cervical HPV16 infection, not prevalent. MY09/MY11 PCR detected cervical HPV DNA; dot-blot assigned genotypes. The origin of this receptor is a woman aged 18-69 years with a cervical HPV16 infection that either progressed to CIN3+ or cleared (not recorded which). The J gene is TRBJ2-1, the V gene TRBV5-1, with D perhaps matching TRBD2 (5 bases). Material: blood buffy coat. The CDR3 loop is CASSLASPSSYNEQFF. Incomplete CDR3 DNA: TGCGCCAGCAGCTTGGCTAGCCCTAGCTCCTACAATGAG.